This TCR beta chain was retrieved from a study of blood T cell repertoires in COVID-19. About the research overall: COVID-19 samples collected from the United States, Italy and Spain covered acute and convalescent phases. The analysed material was cDNA or gDNA that came from T cells, B-cell-depleted T cells, or PBMCs.

CDR1 MGHRA and CDR2 YSYEKL come from the germline V gene. The CDR3 loop spans 13 amino acids. Trimming removed 4 bases from V and 8 bases from J, with 14 bases in between. Seattle patient enrollment occurred during active infection, with longitudinal follow-up thereafter. As originally analysed: Reference gene primer amplification yielded estimated nucleated cell counts. The protocol was immunoSEQ multiplex PCR, while the TCRdb copy is restricted to in-frame clones and leaves out a portion. The V and J calls and the clone size are those of that table, but D and trimming were determined from the DNA. The sample lists about 300,000 clones; around nine tenths were seen once.

The gene calls are TRBV4-1 and TRBJ1-1; no clear D. The sequencing sample was made of peripheral blood. The sequence derives from a woman in her 30s with COVID-19, enrolled during active disease. CDR3 region: CASSPSMGDEAFF. Here the CDR3 DNA reads TGCGCCAGCAGCCCCAGCATGGGAGACGAAGCTTTCTTT.